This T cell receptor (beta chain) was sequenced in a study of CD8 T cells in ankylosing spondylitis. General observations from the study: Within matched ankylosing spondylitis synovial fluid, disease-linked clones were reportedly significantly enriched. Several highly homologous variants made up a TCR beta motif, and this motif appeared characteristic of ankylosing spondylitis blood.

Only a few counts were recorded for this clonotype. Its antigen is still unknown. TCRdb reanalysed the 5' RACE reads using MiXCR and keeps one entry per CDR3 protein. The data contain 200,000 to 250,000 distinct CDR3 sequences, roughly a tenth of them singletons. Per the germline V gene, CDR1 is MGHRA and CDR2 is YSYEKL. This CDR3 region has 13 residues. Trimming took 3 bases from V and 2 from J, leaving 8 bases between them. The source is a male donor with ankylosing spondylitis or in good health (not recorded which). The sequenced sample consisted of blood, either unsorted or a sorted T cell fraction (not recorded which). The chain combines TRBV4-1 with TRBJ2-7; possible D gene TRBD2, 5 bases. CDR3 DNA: TGCGCCAGCAGCCAGCTAGCTACCTACGAGCAGTACTTC. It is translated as CASSQLATYEQYF.